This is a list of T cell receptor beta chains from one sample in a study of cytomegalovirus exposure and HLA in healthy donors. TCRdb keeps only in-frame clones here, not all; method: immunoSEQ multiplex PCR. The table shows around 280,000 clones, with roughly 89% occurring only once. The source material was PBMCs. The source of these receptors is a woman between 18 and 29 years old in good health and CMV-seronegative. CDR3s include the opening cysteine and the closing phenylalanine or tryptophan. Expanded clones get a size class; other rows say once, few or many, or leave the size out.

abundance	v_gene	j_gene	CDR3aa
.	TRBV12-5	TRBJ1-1	CASGFGQGARNTEAFF
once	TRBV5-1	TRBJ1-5	CASSPGEWGRGSSNQPQHF
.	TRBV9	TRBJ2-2	CASSPRGLAGFGELFF
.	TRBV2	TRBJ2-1	CASAGGLAGGPDEQFF
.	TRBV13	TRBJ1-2	CASSLGGGNYGYTF
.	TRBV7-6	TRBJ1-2	CASSLQLISYGYTF
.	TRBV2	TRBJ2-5	CASRPSGGAAFGETQYF
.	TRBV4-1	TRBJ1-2	CASSQGGTGAGVYTF
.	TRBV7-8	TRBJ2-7	CASSTRVWVPKLSYEQYF
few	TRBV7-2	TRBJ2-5	CASSLVQGRETQYF
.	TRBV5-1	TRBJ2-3	CASSWGGTGDTDTQYF
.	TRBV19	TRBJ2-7	CARSQWDRGYEQYF
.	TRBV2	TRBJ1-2	CASIGTGGVRYGYTF
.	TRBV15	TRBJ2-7	CATSSRAPRDRVYEQYF
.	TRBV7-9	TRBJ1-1	CASSSGQGGAEAFF
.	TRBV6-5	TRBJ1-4	CASSRSYNEKLFF
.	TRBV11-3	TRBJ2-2	CASSLESGQFTGELFF
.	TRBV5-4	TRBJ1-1	CASQGQPNTEAFF
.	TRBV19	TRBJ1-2	CASIPPGVGGYTF
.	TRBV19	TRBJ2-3	CASSTSTASAAQYF
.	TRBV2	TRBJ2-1	CASRPLDREQFF
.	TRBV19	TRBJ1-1	CASSMGHTEAFF